This T cell receptor beta chain was identified during a study of vaccination effects on CD4 cells after COVID-19. Study conclusions and caveats: Early post-infection timepoints were absent, and convalescent patients were few.

Libraries were prepared by immunoSEQ multiplex PCR; TCRdb keeps only in-frame clonotypes and omits some of them. The sample lists approximately 31,000 clones, approximately 76% occurring once. As concerns this clone: What it binds is not known.

Before sequencing, viral peptide pools were used by the ViraFEST assay to expand antigen-specific CD4+ T cells. Culturing for about 10 days preceded CD4+ T cell isolation. Participants got two doses of BNT162b2 or mRNA-1273 vaccine. On days 3 and 7, fresh IL-2 medium replaced half the medium. Trimming removed 3 bases from V and 2 bases from J; junction bases left unmatched: 5. This CDR3 has 15 residues. Germline V lookup: CDR1 WSHSY, CDR2 SAAADI. The sequences come from CD4+ T cells from PBMCs cultured with HCoV-229E spike peptides, collected after COVID-19 vaccination. The clonotype originates from a human donor who received a COVID-19 vaccine. This chain links TRBV10-2 with TRBJ2-7; 9 nucleotides line up with TRBD2. CDR3 sequence: CASSDGSGGTYEQYF. CDR3 nucleotide sequence: TGCGCCAGCAGTGATGGTAGCGGGGGAACCTACGAGCAGTACTTC.